This T cell receptor (beta chain) stems from a study of shared clonotypes between healthy human individuals (dated by TCRdb to 2019 to 2021). Some background on the complete study: The cohort comprised a couple of women and a few men aged 18 to 49 years. Leukapheresis yielded between about 0.9 and 10 billion PBMCs per donor. Different laboratories and diverse techniques were used to prepare libraries and sequence TCR repertoires, to increase sequencing depth and limit assay-specific biases. Per donor, three plates each were used for CD4 naive and CD4 memory, two for CD8 naive, and one for CD8 memory. The study deeply sequenced blood TCR repertoires of roughly five healthy adults to estimate repertoire size and the extent of clonotype sharing between individuals. What the work shows at the level of the full study, not this receptor alone: Estimated clonotype richness was generally larger for naive than for memory subsets. Clonotypes shared by all four sorted-subset donors showed higher generation probabilities than non-shared clonotypes. Sampling was limited to blood, and TCR repertoires in tissue likely differ from TCR repertoires in blood. Pairwise subsampling indicated that sequencing depth was expected to affect the degree of clonotype sharing among donors. Across a few donors, 4.5% to 6.5% of naive CD4, over 3% of naive CD8, approximately 2.5% of memory CD4, and 0.4% to 0.45% of memory CD8 clonotypes were shared. Even with the large sequencing depth, rarefaction of the sorted-subset datasets indicated that sequencing was incomplete. Because the study included only a small number of donors, the genetic and exposure-history diversity represented was limited.

For the CD8 naive samples, CD45RO-negative cells were positively selected for CCR7, yielding a CD45RA+CCR7+ population from which TemRA cells were excluded. Donors were healthy HIV-negative adults with no recently reported acute infections or vaccinations. Every donor was a Caucasian adult residing in Nashville, Tennessee, USA. Blood was collected by leukapheresis, and PBMCs were isolated by Ficoll-Histopaque density gradient centrifugation and then cryopreserved in liquid nitrogen vapor phase. Analytical flow cytometry was used to check the purity and quantity of every magnetically sorted T cell population. Each sorted fraction had its genomic DNA isolated and then quantified by UV absorbance on a Nanodrop 2000c. Reading the germline V gene gives CDR1 SNHLY and CDR2 FYNNEI. V loses 2 bases of germline sequence and J loses 1 base, and the interval between the two ends is 11 bases. From cysteine to phenylalanine, the CDR3 is 15 amino acids long. Left in the record is the CDR3 DNA by itself, 45 bases read in frame from the first base.

In regard to this clone: The specificity of this receptor is unknown. No base qualities exist here, and no much larger clone lies one base off it.

Using the deep immunoSEQ assay, multiplex PCR amplified TCR CDR3 regions from genomic DNA. Genomic DNA extracted from each cell subset was distributed evenly over all wells of several immunoSEQ 96-well plates, and each plate served as one replicate. For sorted subsets, around 200 ng genomic DNA, equal to tens of thousands of T cell genomes, was loaded into each replicate PCR. Purified libraries were quantified with a Qubit 3.0 fluorometer, sized on a Bioanalyzer 2100, and re-quantified with the KAPA Library Quantification kit. A separate single-read 150-cycle Illumina NextSeq 550 flow cell was used to sequence each immunoSEQ 96-well plate. The study's own analysis went as follows. Because only junctional sequences without quality scores were contained in the immunoSEQ output, filtering matching that applied to full-length reads could not be performed. Sequences were annotated with PyIR, a Python wrapper for IgBLAST v1.9, using IMGT germline references to assign V/J genes and CDR3. Reads with weak V/J assignments (E-value above 1e-6), missing CDR3, stop codons, out-of-frame junctions, or ambiguous translated residues were removed. V3J clonotypes were defined as sequences sharing an identical inferred V gene, J gene, and CDR3 amino acid sequence. Percentage overlap between repertoires was computed as shared unique clonotypes divided by the size of the smaller repertoire. Three approaches were used to assess repertoire richness: RTK rarefaction, the Chao1 estimator, and Recon v2.1 estimates of unobserved clonotypes. For all TCRbeta clonotypes obtained by the gDNA method from a handful of donors, generation probabilities were computed with OLGA. TCRdb took this table from immuneACCESS and kept in-frame rearrangements with V and J called. Such tables lack part of the clones; where checked against another copy, unresolved V genes explain under half of the gap, and the rest is unexplained. D and trimming come from the DNA, and the V and J calls and clone size come from that table. This sample comprises fewer than 850,000 clones, approximately 97% of them detected only once. The leading ten clones occupy 0.2% to 0.25% of the sample.

This receptor chain uses TRBV2 and TRBJ1-1; no D gene call is confident. The specimen sequenced was naive CD8+ T cells sorted from blood. The sample's cell subset or site label is to be understood as: CD45RA+CCR7+. This clonotype originated in a man aged 30 to 39 in good health. At the DNA level, the sequence is TGTGCCAGCAGTGAATTGAGTATGGAGAACACTGAAGCTTTCTTT. This translates into CASSELSMENTEAFF.